The table lists the clone carrying this T cell receptor beta chain with a count of one. Its antigen is not identified. The data were taken from a study of vaccination and CD4 T cells after COVID-19. Study information: Researchers treated cells with overlapping spike peptides taken from SARS-CoV-2, HCoV-NL63, HCoV-OC43 and HCoV-229E. Control cultures received a CEFX pool, an HIV-1 Nef pool, or no peptide.

Treatment of the sample: approximately 9-day PBMC culture with coronavirus spike peptide pools or control peptides (ViraFEST assay). The study, taken as a whole, reports: SARS-CoV-2-reactive clonotype medians increased from about 20 to 38, not significantly.

CDR1 and CDR2 from the germline V gene are SGHNT and YYREEE (reference sequence). The V gene end was trimmed by 4 bases and the J gene end by 7 bases; junction bases not matched to a gene: 16. The CDR3 sequence is 16 residues long. Sequencing of the DNA from cultured CD4+ T cells was carried out with the Oncomine TCR Beta short-read assay. TCRdb passed the PCR reads through MiXCR, listing each CDR3 protein once. In the table there are 13,000 or so distinct CDR3 sequences, 40% to 45% of which are singletons. This sequence was found in a human donor who had recovered from COVID-19. Source material: CD4+ T cells from blood, cultured in vitro. The rearrangement links TRBV5-4 to TRBJ1-2; 7 bases are a match to TRBD1. The CDR3 loop reads CASSNGQTGVVSGYTF. The CDR3 region has the DNA TGTGCCAGCAGCAACGGCCAAACAGGGGTGGTCTCTGGCTACACCTTC.